This T cell receptor (beta chain) appears in the sequencing data of a study of T cell repertoires in cytomegalovirus infection. One entry per CDR3 protein, called by TCRdb with MiXCR from the reads. The sample lists roughly 150,000 distinct CDR3 sequences, 15% to 20% occurring once. In its sample, this clonotype was seen a few times. The sequence derives from a human donor in good health (CMV status not recorded). Some clones in this sample may be carry-over from other donors' samples. The sequenced material came from CD8+ T cells from PBMCs.

The CDR3 here is CASSPLDSSSYNEQFF. The CDR3 DNA is TGTGCCAGCAGTCCCCTGGACAGTAGCTCCTACAATGAGCAGTTCTTC. The chain recombines TRBV28 with TRBJ2-1, with D tentatively TRBD1 (6 bases). There are 16 residues in the CDR3. The germline V gene has CDR1 MDHEN and CDR2 SYDVKM. V lost 5 bases, J lost 0 bases, and 14 bases lay in between. The variable domain in full, with the rest retrieved from reference TRBV28 and TRBJ2-1, is DVKVTQSSRYLVKRTGEKVFLECVQDMDHENMFWYRQDPGLGLRLIYFSYDVKMKEKGDIPEGYSVSREKKERFSLILESASTNQTSMYLCASSPLDSSSYNEQFFGPGTRLTVL.